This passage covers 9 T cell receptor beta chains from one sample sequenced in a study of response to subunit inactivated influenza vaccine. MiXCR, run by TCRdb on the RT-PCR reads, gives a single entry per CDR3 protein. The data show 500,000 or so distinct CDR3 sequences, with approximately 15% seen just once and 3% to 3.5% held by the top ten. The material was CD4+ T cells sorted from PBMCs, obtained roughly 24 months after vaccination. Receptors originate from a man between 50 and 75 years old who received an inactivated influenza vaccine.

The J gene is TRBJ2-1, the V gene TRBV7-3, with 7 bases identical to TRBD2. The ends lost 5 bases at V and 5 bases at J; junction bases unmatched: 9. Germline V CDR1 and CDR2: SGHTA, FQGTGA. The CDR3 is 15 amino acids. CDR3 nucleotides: TGTGCCAGCAGCCCGGGACTACCGACCCACAATGAGCAGTTCTTC. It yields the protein CASSPGLPTHNEQFF.

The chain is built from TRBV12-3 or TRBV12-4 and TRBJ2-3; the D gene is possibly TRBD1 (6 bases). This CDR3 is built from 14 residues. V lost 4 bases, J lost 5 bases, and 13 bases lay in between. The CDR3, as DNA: TGTGCCAGCAGTTGGTTCAGGGGTAAAGATACGCAGTATTTT. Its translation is CASSWFRGKDTQYF.

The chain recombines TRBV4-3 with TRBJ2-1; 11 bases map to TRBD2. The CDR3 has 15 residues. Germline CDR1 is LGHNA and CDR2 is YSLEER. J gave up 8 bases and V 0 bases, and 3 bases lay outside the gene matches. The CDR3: CASSQEASGGHEQFF. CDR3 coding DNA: TGCGCCAGCAGCCAAGAGGCTAGCGGGGGGCATGAGCAGTTCTTC.

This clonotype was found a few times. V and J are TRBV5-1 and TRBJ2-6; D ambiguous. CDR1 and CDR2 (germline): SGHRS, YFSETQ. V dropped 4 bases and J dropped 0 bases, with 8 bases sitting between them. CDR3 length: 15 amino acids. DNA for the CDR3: TGCGCCAGCAGCCCACATCACTCTGGGGCCAACGTCCTGACTTTC. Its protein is CASSPHHSGANVLTF.

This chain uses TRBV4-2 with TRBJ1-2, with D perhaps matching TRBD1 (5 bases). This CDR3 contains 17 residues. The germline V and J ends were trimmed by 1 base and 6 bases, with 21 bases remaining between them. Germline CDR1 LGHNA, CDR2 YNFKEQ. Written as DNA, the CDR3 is TGTGCCAGCAGCCAAGTGGGGCGTGCAGGGAAATTGGATGGCTACACCTTC. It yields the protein CASSQVGRAGKLDGYTF.

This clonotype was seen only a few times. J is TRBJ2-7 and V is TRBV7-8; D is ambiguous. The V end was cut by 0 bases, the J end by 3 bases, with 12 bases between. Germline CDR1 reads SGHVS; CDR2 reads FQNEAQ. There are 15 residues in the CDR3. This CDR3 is CASSLAARNSYEQYF. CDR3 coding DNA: TGTGCCAGCAGCTTAGCGGCGCGGAACAGCTACGAGCAGTACTTC.

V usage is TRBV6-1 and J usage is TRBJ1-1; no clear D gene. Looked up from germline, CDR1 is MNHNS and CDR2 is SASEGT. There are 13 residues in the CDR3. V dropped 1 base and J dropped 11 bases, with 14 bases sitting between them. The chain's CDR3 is CASSEVLWVTAFF. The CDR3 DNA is TGTGCCAGCAGTGAAGTTTTGTGGGTGACGGCTTTCTTT.

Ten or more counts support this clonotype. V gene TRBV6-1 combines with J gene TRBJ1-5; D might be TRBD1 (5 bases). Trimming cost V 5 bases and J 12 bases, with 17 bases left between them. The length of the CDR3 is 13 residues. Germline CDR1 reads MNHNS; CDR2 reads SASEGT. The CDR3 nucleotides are TGTGCCAGCAGTATCCTCCGACAGTCGGACCAGCATTTT. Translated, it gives CASSILRQSDQHF.

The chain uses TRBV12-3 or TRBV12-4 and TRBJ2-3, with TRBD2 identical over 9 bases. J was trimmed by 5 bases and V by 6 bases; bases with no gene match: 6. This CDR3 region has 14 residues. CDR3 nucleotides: TGTGCCAGCAGACTGCGGGGGGGGCAAGATACGCAGTATTTT. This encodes CASRLRGGQDTQYF.